What follows are 2 T cell receptor beta chains derived from one specimen sequenced in a study of cytomegalovirus exposure and HLA in healthy donors. This PCR relied on a set of 60 Vbeta primers and 13 Jbeta primers. TCRdb's table, derived via immunoSEQ multiplex PCR, lists solely in-frame clones and lacks some. This table holds about 160,000 clones, roughly 85% found once. Sequencing was done on a sample of PBMCs. The receptors were sampled from a boy aged 2 to 9 in good health and CMV-seronegative.

The gene calls are TRBV7-9 and TRBJ2-3; 13 bases map to TRBD2. CDR1 and CDR2 (germline): SEHNR, FQNEAQ (reference sequence). The CDR3 totals 15 residues. The ends lost 6 bases at V and 4 bases at J; junction bases unmatched: 4. The DNA of the CDR3 is TGTGCCAGCAGATTTACTAGCGGGGGGGCAGATACGCAGTATTTT. Translating it yields CASRFTSGGADTQYF.

The chain carries TRBV10-3 and TRBJ1-6, with a weak D call TRBD1 (5 bases). This CDR3 is 17 amino acids long. The V gene lost 0 bases and the J gene lost 1 base, with 10 bases spanning the gap. CDR1 and CDR2 from the germline V gene are ENHRY and SYGVKD. The chain's CDR3 is CAISESSGGSYNSPLHF. The CDR3 region has the DNA TGTGCCATCAGTGAGTCTTCGGGGGGGTCCTATAATTCACCCCTCCACTTT.